The rows below give T cell receptor beta chains drawn from one sample of a study of cytomegalovirus exposure and HLA in healthy donors. The assay was immunoSEQ multiplex PCR, and TCRdb's table has in-frame clones only and misses some. The sample holds over 150,000 clones, 65% to 80% seen once. Material: PBMCs. Receptors originate from a man in his forties or fifties in good health and CMV-seronegative. Both conserved end residues are part of each CDR3.

j_call	v_call	cdr3_aa
TRBJ2-2	TRBV27	CASTTLPGAGELFF
TRBJ2-3	TRBV30	CAWSSGLAGATSTDTQYF
TRBJ2-5	TRBV28	CASRLAGERETQYF
TRBJ2-6	TRBV6-5	CASSYAGAGANVLTF
TRBJ1-6	TRBV19	CASSIDGTVGSPLHF
TRBJ1-2	TRBV19	CASSTLDRGGYTF
TRBJ2-2	TRBV7-9	CASRTSGGPNTGELFF
TRBJ1-1	TRBV6-5	CASSSRAVTEAFF
TRBJ2-5	TRBV27	CASSFGTGFQETQYF
TRBJ2-4	TRBV19	CASSAGRPDIQYF
TRBJ2-7	TRBV27	CASSHREGYEQYF
TRBJ1-1	TRBV2	CASTQGPFGSVRELGEAFF
TRBJ1-2	TRBV18	CASSIMEGYYGYTF
TRBJ2-4	TRBV6-5	CASSYDGGADIQYF
TRBJ2-3	TRBV5-1	CASSTSGRSTDTQYF
TRBJ1-5	TRBV6-6	CASRSVSASEYQPQHF
TRBJ2-3	TRBV10-3	CAISQDSGVAGHTQYF
TRBJ1-4	TRBV5-1	CASTQGSPANEKLFF
TRBJ2-7	TRBV19	CASSIDDRGVEQYF
TRBJ2-7	TRBV7-9	CASSTQTGGREQYF
TRBJ1-6	TRBV6-5	CASSAGPYNSPLHF
TRBJ2-1	TRBV11-2	CASSATGGRYNEQFF
TRBJ2-1	TRBV9	CASSVDGGTSPHNEQFF
TRBJ1-3	TRBV30	CAWSYKFSGNTIYF
TRBJ1-2	TRBV6-1	CASSEDHRDYGYTF
TRBJ2-7	TRBV6-6	CASSTWETHYEQYF
TRBJ1-2	TRBV13	CASRLRTGVNYGYTF
TRBJ2-5	TRBV28	CASSFLEKETQYF
TRBJ2-5	TRBV7-9	CASSLDTGPWETQYF
TRBJ2-3	TRBV9	CASSVVGLYTDTQYF
TRBJ2-2	TRBV9	CASSVDVRGGTGELFF
TRBJ2-2	TRBV9	CASSVDPTGGYTGELFF
TRBJ1-1	TRBV10-2	CASGRTGEGDTEAFF
TRBJ2-7	TRBV5-1	CASSGGQVASYEQYF
TRBJ2-7	TRBV14	CASSSVRGGLTYEQYF
TRBJ1-2	TRBV6-1	CASWEGQKVFGYTF
TRBJ1-1	TRBV9	CASSAGTGAALNTEAFF
TRBJ2-7	TRBV6-5	CASSYSRQGYEQYF
TRBJ1-1	TRBV19	CASSIGRENTEAFF
TRBJ1-1	TRBV19	CASRSGTENTEAFF